A single sample gave rise to the 13 T cell receptor beta chains below, sequenced in a study of T cell responses to AZD1222 COVID-19 vaccine. The method was immunoSEQ multiplex PCR; TCRdb's version includes in-frame clones alone and lacks a portion of them. The sample has around 110,000 clones, around 91% seen once; the top ten hold 22%. Sequencing was performed on peripheral blood, taken on day 0 of AZD1222 vaccination. The receptors come from an adult in good health.

The chain combines TRBV6-2 or TRBV6-3 with TRBJ1-2; D may be TRBD1 (5 bases). The CDR3 has 13 residues. Germline V gene data show CDR1 as MNHEY and CDR2 as SVGEGT. V lost 5 bases, J lost 6 bases, and 13 bases lay in between. CDR3 DNA: TGTGCCAGCAGTCAGACAGCGACGAATGGCTACACCTTC. Its protein is CASSQTATNGYTF.

The V call is TRBV7-2, the J call TRBJ1-2, with 8 positions matching TRBD1. This CDR3 has 16 amino acids. CDR1 is SGHTA and CDR2 is FQGNSA in the germline V gene. Trimming removed 4 bases from V and 8 bases from J; junction bases left unmatched: 15. The CDR3 coding sequence is TGTGCCAGCAGCTCCCTCGGACAGGGTGGTATTGGCGGCTACACCTTC. This gives the protein CASSSLGQGGIGGYTF.

The rearrangement joins TRBV30 to TRBJ1-2, with a possible D match to TRBD1 (5 bases). This CDR3 is 13 amino acids long. V lost 3 bases and J 6 bases, leaving 14 bases between the germline ends. The germline gives CDR1 GTSNPN, CDR2 SVGIG (reference sequence). CDR3 DNA sequence: TGTGCCTGGAGGCGGTGGGACGAACATGGCTACACCTTC. Amino acid sequence: CAWRRWDEHGYTF.

The chain couples TRBV29-1 to TRBJ1-2, with 7 bases that match TRBD1. The length of the CDR3 is 11 residues. Germline V gives CDR1 SQVTM, CDR2 ANQGSEA. The ends lost 6 bases at V and 5 bases at J; junction bases unmatched: 3. The CDR3 reads CSVRTGYGYTF. Here the CDR3 DNA reads TGCAGCGTCAGGACAGGATATGGCTACACCTTC.

The chain couples TRBV30 to TRBJ1-6, with D perhaps TRBD1 (6 bases). CDR1 and CDR2 from the germline V gene are GTSNPN and SVGIG (reference sequence). This CDR3 is built from 13 residues. V was shortened by 4 bases and J by 7 bases, with 11 bases between the two germline ends. The CDR3 region has the DNA TGTGCCTGGAACGGGGGCAGCAATTCACCCCTCCACTTT. Translation gives CAWNGGSNSPLHF.

V is TRBV6-5 and J is TRBJ2-3; no clear D gene. The CDR3 sequence is 12 residues long. V was shortened by 6 bases and J by 4 bases, with 8 bases between the two germline ends. Germline assignment: CDR1 MNHEY and CDR2 SVGAGI. CDR3 coding DNA: TGTGCCAGCAGCTCCTATTCAGATACGCAGTATTTT. Protein product: CASSSYSDTQYF.

This chain links TRBV6-5 with TRBJ2-1; D gene ambiguous. The CDR3 has 13 amino acids. CDR1 and CDR2 from the germline V gene are MNHEY and SVGAGI. Deletions cut 2 bases from V and 9 bases from J, with 11 bases between. This CDR3 is CASSYQATSEQFF. DNA of the CDR3: TGTGCCAGCAGTTACCAAGCTACAAGTGAGCAGTTCTTC.

The chain is built from TRBV6-6 and TRBJ1-3; D might be TRBD1 (5 bases). The germline V gene encodes CDR1 MNHNY and CDR2 SVGAGI (reference sequence). Trimming removed 0 bases at V and 3 bases at J, with 9 bases between. This CDR3 comprises 15 residues. CDR3 protein: CASSYSGGNGNTIYF. CDR3 in DNA: TGTGCCAGCAGTTACTCCGGGGGGAATGGAAACACCATATATTTT.

The rearrangement uses TRBV7-4 and TRBJ1-5; weak D call: TRBD1 (5 bases). V shed 2 bases and J shed 5 bases, with 19 bases lying between them. Germline CDR1 reads SGHVT; CDR2 reads SQSDAQ. The CDR3 has 17 amino acids. CDR3: CASSLHPGSRAHQPQHF. DNA of the CDR3: TGTGCCAGCAGCTTACATCCAGGATCCAGGGCCCATCAGCCCCAGCATTTT.

Only one count was recorded for this clone. This chain joins TRBV6-5 and TRBJ1-2; 7 bases line up with TRBD1. CDR3 size: 14 residues. Trimming removed 4 bases from V and 4 bases from J; junction bases left unmatched: 6. Germline V gene lookup returns CDR1 MNHEY and CDR2 SVGAGI. The CDR3 reads CASSLVQGIYGYTF. CDR3 DNA: TGTGCCAGCAGTTTAGTACAGGGGATCTATGGCTACACCTTC.

This clone was detected only once. The chain links TRBV6-2 or TRBV6-3 to TRBJ1-1, with D unresolved. Germline V gene sequence: CDR1 MNHEY, CDR2 SVGEGT. The CDR3 has 11 residues. Trimming pared 0 bases from V and 8 bases from J, leaving 4 bases between. CDR3: CASSYSMEAFF. The CDR3 DNA is TGTGCCAGCAGTTACTCGATGGAAGCTTTCTTT.

The chain joins TRBV6-5 to TRBJ2-1; TRBD2 matches 14 bases. Germline V gives CDR1 MNHEY, CDR2 SVGAGI. The CDR3 has 16 amino acids. Unmatched junction bases numbered 5, after V lost 4 bases and J lost 6 bases. CDR3 DNA sequence: TGTGCCAGCAGTTCCCTGACTAGCGGGGGGGGCAATGAGCAGTTCTTC. This encodes CASSSLTSGGGNEQFF.

This chain links TRBV5-1 with TRBJ2-1, with D perhaps being TRBD1 or TRBD2 (5 bases each). The V end lost 2 bases, the J end lost 2 bases, and 11 bases lay between the germline ends. Germline-derived CDR1 and CDR2 are SGHRS and YFSETQ. The CDR3 sequence is 15 residues long. CDR3 protein: CASSFEGQTYNEQFF. As DNA, the CDR3 is TGCGCCAGCAGCTTTGAGGGGCAAACCTACAATGAGCAGTTCTTC.